This TCR beta chain was profiled in a study of T-cell reconstitution after alpha-beta-depleted transplantation in children. Study-wide findings and caveats: Surviving recipient cells, namely T cells and thymic progenitors, were the source of high day-60 TCRbeta diversity in some patients. Several hundred rapidly expanded clones from non-depleted graft cells reportedly supplied alpha-beta T cells about two months post-transplant. T-cell counts and diversity were attributed mostly to newly produced T cells one year after transplant.

The germline V gene has CDR1 MDHEN and CDR2 SYDVKM. Deletions cut 3 bases from V and 4 bases from J, with 16 bases between. The CDR3 sequence is 17 residues long. Unique molecular identifiers featured in how the TCRbeta library was prepared. TCRdb processed the PCR reads anew with MiXCR; each CDR3 protein has one entry. The sample holds about 250,000 distinct CDR3 sequences; about 24% are singletons and the top ten take about 5%. This clonotype was recorded at least ten times. The antigen is not known. This TCR was recovered from a female patient aged 2-15 years who had a stem cell transplant for congenital amegakaryocytic thrombocytopenia, so the T cells may come from the graft donor. Sequenced material: PBMCs, mostly from graft donor cells, taken 360 days after TCRalphabeta/CD19-depleted stem cell transplant. The chain is built from TRBV28 and TRBJ2-6; maybe TRBD1 (7 bases). CDR3 amino acids: CASSLGRQGGGANVLTF. In DNA, the CDR3 is TGTGCCAGCAGTTTGGGTCGACAGGGAGGCGGGGCCAACGTCCTGACTTTC.